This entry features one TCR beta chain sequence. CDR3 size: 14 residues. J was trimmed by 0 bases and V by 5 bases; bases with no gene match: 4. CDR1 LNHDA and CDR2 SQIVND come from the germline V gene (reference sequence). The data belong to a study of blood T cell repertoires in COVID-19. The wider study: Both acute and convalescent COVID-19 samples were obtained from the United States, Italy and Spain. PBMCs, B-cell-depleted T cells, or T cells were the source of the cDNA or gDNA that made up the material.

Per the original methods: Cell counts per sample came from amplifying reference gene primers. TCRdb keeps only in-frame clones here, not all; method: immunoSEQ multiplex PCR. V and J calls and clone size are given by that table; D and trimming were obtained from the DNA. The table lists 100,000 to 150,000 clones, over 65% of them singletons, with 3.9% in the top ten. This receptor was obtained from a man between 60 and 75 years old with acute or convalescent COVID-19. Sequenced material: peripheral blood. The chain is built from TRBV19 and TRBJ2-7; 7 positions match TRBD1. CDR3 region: CASSDRAISYEQYF. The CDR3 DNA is TGTGCCAGTAGTGACAGGGCAATCTCCTACGAGCAGTACTTC.